Following are 30 T cell receptor beta chains from one sample sequenced in a study of shared clonotypes between healthy human individuals. Here immunoSEQ multiplex PCR was the method, and the copy in TCRdb shows in-frame clones only, minus some. This table has 2 million to 2.5 million clones, about 93% appearing once. Naive CD8 cells were CD45RO-negative, positively selected for CCR7, excluding terminally differentiated effector memory CD45RA+ cells. The sequencing input was naive CD8+ T cells from PBMCs. Receptors originate from a man between 18 and 29 years old in good health. Some clones in this sample may be carry-over from other donors' samples.

The CDR3, as DNA: TGTGCCAGCAGTCCTCTATCAATCACAGGGGCCGGAGCCCGCATGAACTATGGCTACACCTTC. It yields the protein CASSPLSITGAGARMNYGYTF. The chain combines TRBV27 with TRBJ1-2; 7 positions match TRBD1. Germline CDR1 reads MNHEY; CDR2 reads SMNVEV (reference sequence). The CDR3 has 21 residues. The V segment lost 5 bases and the J segment 2 bases; nucleotides outside the gene matches: 26.

The rearrangement uses TRBV30 and TRBJ1-1; D perhaps matches TRBD1 (6 bases). V was trimmed by 6 bases and J by 5 bases, leaving 16 bases between them. This CDR3 comprises 13 residues. The germline V gene has CDR1 GTSNPN and CDR2 SVGIG (reference sequence). CDR3 in amino acids: CACQQGIGTEAFF. The CDR3 bases are TGTGCCTGTCAACAGGGAATTGGAACTGAAGCTTTCTTT. Full variable domain (outside the CDR3, taken from reference TRBV30 and TRBJ1-1): SQTIHQWPATLVQPVGSPLSLECTVEGTSNPNLYWYRQAAGRGLQLLFYSVGIGQISSEVPQNLSASRPQDRQFILSSKKLLLSDSGFYLCACQQGIGTEAFFGQGTRLTVV.

This chain joins TRBV6-1 and TRBJ2-2; D uncertain. With 1 base removed from V and 0 bases from J, the gap between germline ends came to 18 bases. CDR3 size: 19 residues. Per germline, CDR1 MNHNS and CDR2 SASEGT. CDR3 amino acids: CASSEGFGWESANTGELFF. CDR3 nucleotide sequence: TGTGCCAGCAGTGAAGGTTTTGGTTGGGAATCCGCGAACACCGGGGAGCTGTTTTTT.

In regard to this clone: The sample holds other DNA sequences that translate to the same CDR3. This chain links TRBV28 with TRBJ1-1; no firm D call. V lost 5 bases and J lost 2, with 3 bases in between. Germline CDR1 and CDR2: MDHEN and SYDVKM. This CDR3 comprises 11 residues. This CDR3 reads CASSRNTEAFF. DNA for the CDR3: TGTGCCAGCAGTAGAAACACTGAAGCTTTCTTT.

This clone was observed a handful of times. V is TRBV28 and J is TRBJ1-5, with no clear D. The CDR3 sequence is 15 residues long. CDR1 MDHEN and CDR2 SYDVKM come from the germline V gene. Trimming stripped 3 bases from V and 0 bases from J, with 9 bases between. In DNA form, the CDR3 reads TGTGCCAGCAGTTTGGTACAGATTAGCAATCAGCCCCAGCATTTT. This encodes CASSLVQISNQPQHF.

The chain is built from TRBV27 and TRBJ1-3; 9 bases match TRBD1. CDR3 length equals 16 residues. V shed 4 bases, J shed 7 bases, and the junction held 11 bases outside the gene matches. Germline V gene data show CDR1 as MNHEY and CDR2 as SMNVEV (reference sequence). The CDR3 sequence is CASSSAFRQGVNTIYF. CDR3 DNA: TGTGCCAGCAGTTCAGCATTCCGACAGGGGGTGAACACCATATATTTT.

This chain links TRBV11-2 with TRBJ1-3; D is possibly TRBD1 (6 bases). The CDR3 is made up of 15 amino acids. V lost 7 bases to trimming and J lost 4 bases, with 17 bases between them. Germline CDR1 reads SGHAT; CDR2 reads FQNNGV. DNA for the CDR3: TGTGCCAGCACCGGAGAGTGGGGGCTCGGAAACACCATATATTTT. Amino acid sequence: CASTGEWGLGNTIYF.

The V and J genes are TRBV13 and TRBJ2-7, with TRBD2 identical over 7 bases. This CDR3 region has 16 residues. Germline CDR1 PRHDT, CDR2 FYEKMQ (reference sequence). V was clipped by 2 bases and J by 3 bases; unmatched bases: 10. The CDR3 is CASSLRGGPKNYEQYF. DNA of the CDR3: TGTGCCAGCAGCTTACGCGGGGGACCCAAGAACTACGAGCAGTACTTC.

The table lists this clone with a count of one. The V call is TRBV5-6, the J call TRBJ1-4, with 7 positions matching TRBD1. The V gene end was trimmed by 2 bases and the J gene end by 0 bases; junction bases not matched to a gene: 7. CDR1 and CDR2 (germline): SGHDT, YYEEEE. The CDR3 is 17 residues long. The CDR3 nucleotides read TGTGCCAGCAGCTTTTCCCTACAGGGGCCAACTAATGAAAAACTGTTTTTT. Translation gives CASSFSLQGPTNEKLFF. Using reference TRBV5-6 and TRBJ1-4 for the parts outside the CDR3, the full variable domain is DAGVTQSPTHLIKTRGQQVTLRCSPKSGHDTVSWYQQALGQGPQFIFQYYEEEERQRGNFPDRFSGHQFPNYSSELNVNALLLGDSALYLCASSFSLQGPTNEKLFFGSGTQLSVL.

The rearrangement joins TRBV13 to TRBJ2-1, with D unresolved. V lost 5 bases to trimming and J lost 9 bases, with 11 bases between them. The CDR3 is made up of 12 amino acids. Per the germline V gene, CDR1 is PRHDT and CDR2 is FYEKMQ (reference sequence). The CDR3 loop reads CASSILGGEQFF. CDR3 in DNA: TGTGCCAGCAGCATTCTAGGCGGTGAGCAGTTCTTC.

This clone has just one count. V usage is TRBV18 and J usage is TRBJ1-4, with D possibly matching TRBD1 (6 bases). CDR1 KGHSH and CDR2 LQKENI come from the germline V gene. V shed 5 bases and J shed 4 bases, with 11 bases lying between them. The length of the CDR3 is 14 residues. CDR3 bases: TGTGCCAGCTCAACCCGACAGGTTAATGAAAAACTGTTTTTT. Translating gives CASSTRQVNEKLFF.

This rearrangement joins TRBV5-1 to TRBJ2-5, with D possibly called TRBD1 or TRBD2 (6 bases each). CDR3 length: 17 residues. With 5 bases removed from V and 5 bases from J, the gap between germline ends came to 25 bases. CDR1 is SGHRS and CDR2 is YFSETQ in the germline V gene. The CDR3 is CASSSLVLVRGGETQYF. CDR3 sequence (DNA): TGCGCCAGCAGTAGCTTGGTATTAGTCAGGGGAGGTGAGACCCAGTACTTC.

In DNA, the CDR3 is TGTGCCAGCGCATCTCTGGGCAATCAGCCCCAGCATTTT. Translated, it gives CASASLGNQPQHF. The V call is TRBV27, the J call TRBJ1-5, with no clear D. The CDR3 runs 13 residues. Trimming removed 8 bases from V and 2 bases from J, with 10 bases in between. The germline gives CDR1 MNHEY, CDR2 SMNVEV (reference sequence).

The chain uses TRBV27 and TRBJ1-1, with 7 nucleotides matching TRBD1. V shed 2 bases, J shed 2 bases, and the junction held 5 bases outside the gene matches. The CDR3 sequence is 15 residues long. Germline V gene lookup returns CDR1 MNHEY and CDR2 SMNVEV (reference sequence). The CDR3 loop reads CASSLLRGSNTEAFF. For the CDR3, the DNA is TGTGCCAGCAGTTTACTCAGGGGGAGCAACACTGAAGCTTTCTTT.

This sequence joins TRBV13 and TRBJ2-1; D ambiguous. The CDR3 extends over 15 amino acids. Germline V gene lookup returns CDR1 PRHDT and CDR2 FYEKMQ (reference sequence). V gave up 5 bases and J gave up 0 bases, with 11 bases separating them. In DNA form, the CDR3 reads TGTGCCAGCAGCCCCGACTTGAGCTCCTACAATGAGCAGTTCTTC. The encoded protein is CASSPDLSSYNEQFF.

The CDR3 DNA reads as TGTGCCAGCAGCCCCATCCTAGCGAGATACGAGCAGTACTTC. It specifies CASSPILARYEQYF. The genes are TRBV11-2 and TRBJ2-7, with a weak D call TRBD2 (6 bases). Trimming took off 5 bases at V and 4 bases at J, with 15 bases between the two ends. Germline V gives CDR1 SGHAT, CDR2 FQNNGV. This CDR3 has 14 residues.

Worth noting for this clone: At the DNA level, this CDR3 is encoded by other sequences in the same sample as well. The genes are TRBV29-1 and TRBJ1-2; tentatively, D is TRBD1 (5 bases). V lost 6 bases, J lost 2 bases, and 10 bases lay in between. This CDR3 comprises 12 residues. Germline CDR1 is SQVTM and CDR2 is ANQGSEA. The CDR3 protein is CSVGDGNYGYTF. DNA for the CDR3: TGCAGCGTCGGGGACGGGAACTATGGCTACACCTTC.

The chain carries TRBV7-9 and TRBJ2-1; 10 bases align to TRBD1. V shed 1 base, J shed 8 bases, and the junction held 8 bases outside the gene matches. In germline, CDR1 is SEHNR, CDR2 FQNEAQ (reference sequence). The length of the CDR3 is 16 residues. CDR3 DNA: TGTGCCAGCAGCTTAGGACCAGGGACAGGGGTGGATGAGCAGTTCTTC. This codes for CASSLGPGTGVDEQFF.

This clone was found once. V usage is TRBV10-3 and J usage is TRBJ2-5; 10 positions agree with TRBD1. The CDR3 loop spans 15 amino acids. CDR1 and CDR2 from the germline V gene are ENHRY and SYGVKD. Losses at the gene ends were 6 bases for V and 1 base for J; bases not matched to a gene: 5. In DNA form, the CDR3 reads TGTGCCATCAGGGATGGGACAGGGGTCCAAGAGACCCAGTACTTC. It specifies CAIRDGTGVQETQYF.

The chain has TRBV6-1 and TRBJ1-4; possibly TRBD1 for D (5 bases). The CDR3 length is 15 residues. Germline V gene sequence: CDR1 MNHNS, CDR2 SASEGT. Trimming stripped 2 bases from V and 5 bases from J, with 12 bases between. CDR3 coding DNA: TGTGCCAGCAGTGAATATTGGGGCCGAAATGAAAAACTGTTTTTT. It translates to CASSEYWGRNEKLFF.

This chain uses TRBV6-1 with TRBJ2-7; D might be TRBD1 (5 bases). Germline CDR1 reads MNHNS; CDR2 reads SASEGT. This CDR3 has 13 residues. V lost 4 bases, J lost 3 bases, and 10 bases lay in between. CDR3 sequence (DNA): TGTGCCAGCAGTGTGGGCAGGGACTACGAGCAGTACTTC. Translation gives CASSVGRDYEQYF.

The rearrangement links TRBV4-2 to TRBJ2-6; 8 nucleotides match TRBD2. From germline, CDR1 is LGHNA and CDR2 YNFKEQ. CDR3 length: 18 residues. J lost 4 bases, V lost 5 bases, and 13 bases had no gene match. In DNA, the CDR3 is TGTGCCAGCAGCGCGAGCACTAGCGGTTTTATCGGGGCCAACGTCCTGACTTTC. Translation gives CASSASTSGFIGANVLTF.

This clone appeared a single time. Other nucleotide sequences in the sample specify the same CDR3. The chain joins TRBV5-1 to TRBJ2-7; D not resolved. Per germline, CDR1 SGHRS and CDR2 YFSETQ. The CDR3 runs to 13 residues. V lost 2 bases, J lost 3 bases, and 9 bases lay in between. The CDR3 region has the DNA TGCGCCAGCAGCTTCGGTACGCTCTACGAGCAGTACTTC. Translation: CASSFGTLYEQYF.

The chain carries TRBV10-3 and TRBJ2-3; 14 bases are shared with TRBD2. Losses at the gene ends were 6 bases for V and 4 bases for J; bases not matched to a gene: 6. The CDR3 consists of 16 residues. Per the germline V gene, CDR1 is ENHRY and CDR2 is SYGVKD. Here the CDR3 reads CAIRGSGLAGADTQYF. DNA of the CDR3: TGTGCCATCAGGGGATCGGGACTAGCGGGAGCAGATACGCAGTATTTT.

This chain links TRBV7-8 with TRBJ1-1, with 9 positions matching TRBD1. This CDR3 is 16 amino acids long. Per germline, CDR1 SGHVS and CDR2 FQNEAQ. Trimming removed 5 bases from V and 0 bases from J; junction bases left unmatched: 7. The CDR3 loop is CASSGDRGDLNTEAFF. The CDR3 nucleotides read TGTGCCAGCAGCGGAGACAGGGGGGACTTGAACACTGAAGCTTTCTTT.

The genes are TRBV5-8 and TRBJ1-1; perhaps TRBD1 as D (5 bases). Per germline, CDR1 SGHTS and CDR2 YDEGEE. The V end lost 6 bases, the J end lost 6 bases, and 24 bases lay between the germline ends. The CDR3 runs 16 residues. The CDR3 spells CASNPPPGPNVAEAFF. DNA of the CDR3: TGTGCCAGCAACCCACCCCCGGGACCCAATGTCGCTGAAGCTTTCTTT.

The V gene is TRBV4-1, the J gene TRBJ2-1; possible D gene TRBD2, 5 bases. Deletions cut 0 bases from V and 4 bases from J, with 10 bases between. The CDR3 sequence is 15 residues long. The V gene's germline CDR1 is MGHRA and CDR2 YSYEKL. CDR3 DNA sequence: TGCGCCAGCAGCCAAGATGAGGACTTTTACAATGAGCAGTTCTTC. Translation: CASSQDEDFYNEQFF.

This chain uses TRBV9 with TRBJ2-1, with D perhaps TRBD1 or TRBD2 (5 bases each). CDR3 length: 15 amino acids. In germline, CDR1 is SGDLS, CDR2 YYNGEE. V dropped 3 bases and J dropped 12 bases, with 22 bases sitting between them. The CDR3 DNA reads as TGTGCCAGCAGCGGTGGGTGGGGCTCCCAGAGGGGGCAGTTCTTC. It codes for CASSGGWGSQRGQFF.

The gene calls are TRBV4-1 and TRBJ2-7, with D possibly matching TRBD2 (5 bases). Per the germline V gene, CDR1 is MGHRA and CDR2 is YSYEKL. The CDR3 spans 13 residues. The V gene lost 4 bases and the J gene lost 2 bases, with 9 bases spanning the gap. CDR3 sequence reads: CASSLERTYEQYF. The CDR3 bases are TGCGCCAGCAGCCTCGAGCGGACCTACGAGCAGTACTTC.

The chain has TRBV21-1 and TRBJ1-3; the table's D call, TRBD1, has no DNA check behind it. TRBV21-1 is assigned pseudogene status. The CDR3 is 17 residues long. In DNA form, the CDR3 reads TGTGCCAGCAGCTTTCGGGGACACCAGGGCGGTGGAAACACCATATATTTT. It is translated as CASSFRGHQGGGNTIYF.